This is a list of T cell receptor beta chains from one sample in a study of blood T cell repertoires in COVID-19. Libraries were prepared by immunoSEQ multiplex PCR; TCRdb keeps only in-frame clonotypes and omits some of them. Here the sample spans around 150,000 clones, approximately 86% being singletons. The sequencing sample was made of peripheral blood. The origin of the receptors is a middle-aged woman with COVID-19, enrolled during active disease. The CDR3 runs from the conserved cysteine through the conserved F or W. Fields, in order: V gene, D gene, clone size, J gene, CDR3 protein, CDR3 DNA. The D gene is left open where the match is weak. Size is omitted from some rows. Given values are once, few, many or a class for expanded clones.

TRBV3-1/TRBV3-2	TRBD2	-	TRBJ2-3	CASSQDPRTSGGKDTQYF	TGTGCCAGCAGCCAAGATCCTCGGACTAGCGGGGGGAAAGATACGCAGTATTTT
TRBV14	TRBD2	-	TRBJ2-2	CASRETGTSGIAGELFF	TGTGCCAGCAGAGAGACCGGGACTAGCGGGATAGCCGGGGAGCTGTTTTTT
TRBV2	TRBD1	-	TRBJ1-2	CARRSTGANYGYTF	TGTGCCAGGCGCTCGACAGGGGCCAACTATGGCTACACCTTC
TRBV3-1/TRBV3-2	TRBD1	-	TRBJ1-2	CASSLAGTGGAYGYTF	TGTGCCAGCAGCCTAGCCGGGACAGGGGGCGCCTATGGCTACACCTTC
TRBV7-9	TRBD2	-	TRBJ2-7	CASSLLADDYEQYF	TGTGCCAGCAGTCTACTAGCGGATGACTACGAGCAGTACTTC
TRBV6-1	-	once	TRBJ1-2	CASSEGRGNYGYTF	TGTGCCAGCAGTGAGGGACGGGGGAACTATGGCTACACCTTC
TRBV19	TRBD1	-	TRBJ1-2	CASSIRTGLTNYGYTF	TGTGCCAGTAGTATCCGGACAGGATTGACTAACTATGGCTACACCTTC
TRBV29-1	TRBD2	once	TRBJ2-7	CSVETGGKNEQYF	TGCAGCGTTGAAACGGGAGGAAAAAACGAGCAGTACTTC
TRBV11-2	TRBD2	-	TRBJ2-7	CASSRTSGPYEQYF	TGTGCCAGCAGCCGGACTAGCGGACCCTACGAGCAGTACTTC
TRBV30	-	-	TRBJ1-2	CACRGSGYTF	TGTGCCTGCAGGGGATCGGGCTACACCTTC
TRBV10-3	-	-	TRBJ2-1	CAISEGGYGSYNEQFF	TGTGCCATCAGTGAGGGGGGGTACGGATCCTACAATGAGCAGTTCTTC
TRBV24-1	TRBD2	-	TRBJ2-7	CATSDPTSGGSEQYF	TGTGCCACCAGTGACCCTACTAGCGGGGGAAGCGAGCAGTACTTC
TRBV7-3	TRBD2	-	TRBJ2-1	CASSVTTGTSGIAEQFF	TGTGCCAGCAGCGTCACGACCGGGACTAGCGGGATTGCTGAGCAGTTCTTC
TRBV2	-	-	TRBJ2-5	CASKSRGQETQYF	TGTGCCAGCAAGTCTAGGGGTCAAGAGACCCAGTACTTC
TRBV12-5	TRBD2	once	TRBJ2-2	CASGLRSGGPTGELFF	TGTGCTAGTGGTTTACGTAGCGGGGGGCCCACCGGGGAGCTGTTTTTT
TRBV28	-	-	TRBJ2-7	CASSLLEAGEQYF	TGTGCCAGCAGTTTACTAGAGGCCGGCGAGCAGTACTTC
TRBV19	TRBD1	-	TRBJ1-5	CASSTGTETNQPQHF	TGTGCCAGTAGTACCGGGACAGAAACCAATCAGCCCCAGCATTTT
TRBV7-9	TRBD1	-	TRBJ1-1	CASSLEPRGRTEAFF	TGTGCCAGCAGCTTAGAGCCCAGGGGGAGAACTGAAGCTTTCTTT
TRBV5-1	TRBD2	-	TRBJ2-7	CASSSLANYEQYF	TGCGCCAGCAGCTCACTAGCGAACTACGAGCAGTACTTC
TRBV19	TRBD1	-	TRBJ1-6	CASSPGTAKSSYNSPLHF	TGTGCCAGTAGTCCCGGGACAGCCAAGAGCTCCTATAATTCACCCCTCCACTTT
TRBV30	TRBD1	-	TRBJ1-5	CAWRSGQRDQPQHF	TGTGCCTGGAGGTCGGGACAGCGAGATCAGCCCCAGCATTTT
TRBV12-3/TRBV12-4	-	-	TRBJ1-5	CASSEGPNQPQHF	TGTGCCAGCAGTGAGGGCCCCAATCAGCCCCAGCATTTT
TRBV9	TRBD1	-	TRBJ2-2	CASSEGTANTGELFF	TGTGCCAGCAGCGAGGGGACAGCGAACACCGGGGAGCTGTTTTTT
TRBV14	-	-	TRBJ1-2	CASSQSGTLYGYTF	TGTGCCAGCAGCCAATCCGGGACACTCTATGGCTACACCTTC
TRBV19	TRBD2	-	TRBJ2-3	CASRSKRLAGVDTQYF	TGTGCCAGTAGGAGTAAACGACTAGCGGGGGTGGATACGCAGTATTTT
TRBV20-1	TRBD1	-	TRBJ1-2	CSAIRDRDYTF	TGCAGTGCCATCCGGGACAGGGACTACACCTTC
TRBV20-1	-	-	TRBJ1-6	CSASKRSFRNNSPLHF	TGCAGTGCTAGTAAGCGGTCATTCAGGAATAATTCACCCCTCCACTTT
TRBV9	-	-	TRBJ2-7	CASSVGWTPTYEQYF	TGTGCCAGCAGCGTAGGCTGGACTCCAACCTACGAGCAGTACTTC
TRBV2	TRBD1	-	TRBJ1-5	CASTKQGAYQPQHF	TGTGCCAGCACCAAACAGGGGGCCTATCAGCCCCAGCATTTT
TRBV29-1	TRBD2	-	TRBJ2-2	CSGREGGTGELFF	TGCAGCGGGCGGGAGGGGGGCACCGGGGAGCTGTTTTTT
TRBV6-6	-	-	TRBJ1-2	CASSKPDSYGYTF	TGTGCCAGCAGTAAACCGGACAGCTATGGCTACACCTTC
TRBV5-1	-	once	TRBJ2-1	CASSLGGPYNEQFF	TGCGCCAGCAGCTTGGGGGGCCCCTACAATGAGCAGTTCTTC
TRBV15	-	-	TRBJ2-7	CATSRDPSYEQYF	TGTGCCACCAGCAGAGACCCATCCTACGAGCAGTACTTC
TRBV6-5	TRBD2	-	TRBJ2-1	CASRSSGSQQFF	TGTGCCAGCAGGTCGAGCGGGAGTCAGCAGTTCTTC
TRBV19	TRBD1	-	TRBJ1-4	CASTTGQANEKLFF	TGTGCCAGCACAACGGGACAGGCTAATGAAAAACTGTTTTTT
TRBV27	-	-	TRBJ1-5	CASSPELGGTNSNQPQHF	TGTGCCAGCAGTCCCGAACTGGGGGGGACAAATAGCAATCAGCCCCAGCATTTT
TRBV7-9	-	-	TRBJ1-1	CASSLPDITEAFF	TGTGCCAGCAGCCTCCCCGACATAACTGAAGCTTTCTTT
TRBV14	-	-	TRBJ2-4	CASSQTPETGRYF	TGTGCCAGCAGCCAAACGCCCGAGACAGGACGCTACTTC
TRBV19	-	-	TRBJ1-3	CASRATGAGNTIYF	TGTGCCAGTAGGGCGACAGGTGCTGGAAACACCATATATTTT
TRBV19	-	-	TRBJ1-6	CASSPRRGSNSPLHF	TGTGCCAGTAGTCCGCGCAGGGGCTCTAATTCACCCCTCCACTTT
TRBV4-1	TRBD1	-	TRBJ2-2	CASGNVGTATGELFF	TGCGCCAGCGGGAACGTAGGGACAGCCACCGGGGAGCTGTTTTTT
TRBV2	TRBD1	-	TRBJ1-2	CASLFGTGPFDYGYTF	TGTGCCAGCCTTTTCGGGACAGGGCCCTTTGACTATGGCTACACCTTC
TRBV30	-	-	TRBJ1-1	CAWMKSMNTEAFF	TGTGCCTGGATGAAGTCTATGAACACTGAAGCTTTCTTT
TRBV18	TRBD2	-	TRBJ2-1	CASSPASGGAYNEQFF	TGTGCCAGCTCACCTGCTAGCGGGGGGGCCTACAATGAGCAGTTCTTC
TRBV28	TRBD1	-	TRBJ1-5	CASSLGDRWGNQPQHF	TGTGCCAGCAGTTTAGGGGACAGATGGGGCAATCAGCCCCAGCATTTT
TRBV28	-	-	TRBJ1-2	CASSLGVGALTF	TGTGCCAGCAGTTTAGGTGTGGGGGCGCTTACCTTC
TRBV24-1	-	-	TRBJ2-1	CATSGSAYNEQFF	TGTGCCACCAGCGGGAGCGCCTACAATGAGCAGTTCTTC
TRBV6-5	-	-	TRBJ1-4	CASSYSGGGPFEKLFF	TGTGCCAGCAGTTACTCCGGGGGAGGACCTTTTGAAAAACTGTTTTTT
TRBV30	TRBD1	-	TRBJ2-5	CAWSQGAGETQYF	TGTGCCTGGTCCCAGGGGGCGGGAGAGACCCAGTACTTC
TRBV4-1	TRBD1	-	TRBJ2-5	CASSQDSTGGLPETQYF	TGCGCCAGCAGCCAAGATTCGACAGGGGGCCTGCCTGAGACCCAGTACTTC